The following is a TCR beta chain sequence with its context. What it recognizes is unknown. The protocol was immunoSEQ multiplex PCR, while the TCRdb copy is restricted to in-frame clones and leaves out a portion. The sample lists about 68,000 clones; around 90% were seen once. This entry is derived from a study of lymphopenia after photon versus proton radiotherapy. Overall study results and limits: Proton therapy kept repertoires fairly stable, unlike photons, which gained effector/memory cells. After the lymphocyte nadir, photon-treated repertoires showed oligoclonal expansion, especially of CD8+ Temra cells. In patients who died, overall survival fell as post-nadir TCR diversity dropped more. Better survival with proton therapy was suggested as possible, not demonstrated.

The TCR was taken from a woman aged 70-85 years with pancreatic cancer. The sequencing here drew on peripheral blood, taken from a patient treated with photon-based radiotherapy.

The CDR3 DNA follows: TGTGCCAGTAGTAAGCCGGGACAGTTCCGCTATGGCTACACCTTC. Protein sequence: CASSKPGQFRYGYTF. This chain uses TRBV19 with TRBJ1-2, with TRBD1 matching over 7 bases. The germline V gene encodes CDR1 LNHDA and CDR2 SQIVND (reference sequence). V was clipped by 4 bases and J by 4 bases; unmatched bases: 9. The CDR3 is 15 amino acids.